The next 18 T cell receptor beta chains were all read from a single sample in a study of T cells after yellow fever vaccination. MiXCR, applied by TCRdb to the 5' RACE reads, yields one record per CDR3 protein. The sample records just under 600,000 distinct CDR3 sequences, roughly 13% being singletons. The sequencing here drew on PBMCs, taken on the day of the yellow fever booster vaccination. These receptors originate from a man under 40 who received the YFV17D yellow fever vaccine.

This clonotype came up a few times. This chain joins TRBV11-2 and TRBJ2-1; 7 bases align to TRBD2. J lost 0 bases, V lost 2 bases, and 10 bases had no gene match. The length of the CDR3 is 18 residues. Germline values: CDR1 SGHAT, CDR2 FQNNGV. Here the CDR3 reads CASSLLRLAVSSYNEQFF. The DNA for the CDR3 is TGTGCCAGCAGCTTACTACGCCTAGCGGTAAGCTCCTACAATGAGCAGTTCTTC.

The rearrangement joins TRBV6-1 to TRBJ1-2; no definite D call. The CDR3 has 13 amino acids. Germline V gene sequence: CDR1 MNHNS, CDR2 SASEGT. The V and J ends lost 5 bases and 5 bases respectively, with 12 bases between them. In DNA, the CDR3 is TGTGCCAGCAGTCCCCTCCGGTCGTATGGCTACACCTTC. This sequence encodes CASSPLRSYGYTF.

In this sample, this clonotype turned up a few times. The rearrangement uses TRBV7-2 and TRBJ2-7; TRBD2 is a possible D gene (7 bases). The CDR3 consists of 16 residues. Germline V gene data show CDR1 as SGHTA and CDR2 as FQGNSA. V lost 1 base, J lost 2 bases, and 15 bases lay in between. The CDR3 sequence is CASSLVGRGSTYEQYF. DNA of the CDR3: TGTGCCAGCAGCTTAGTGGGGAGGGGGTCCACCTACGAGCAGTACTTC.

The table lists this clonotype with many counts. V is TRBV28 and J is TRBJ2-2; D remains ambiguous. CDR3 size: 12 residues. Per the germline V gene, CDR1 is MDHEN and CDR2 is SYDVKM. Trimming left V 5 bases short and J 9 bases short, with 10 bases between. CDR3 sequence: CASSTPGWELFF. The CDR3 bases are TGTGCCAGCAGTACCCCCGGGTGGGAGCTGTTTTTT. The variable domain in full, with the rest retrieved from reference TRBV28 and TRBJ2-2, is DVKVTQSSRYLVKRTGEKVFLECVQDMDHENMFWYRQDPGLGLRLIYFSYDVKMKEKGDIPEGYSVSREKKERFSLILESASTNQTSMYLCASSTPGWELFFGEGSRLTVL.

CDR3 loop: CASSYSIPGTGSYNEQFF. CDR3 in DNA: TGTGCCAGCAGTTACTCAATTCCCGGGACAGGGTCCTACAATGAGCAGTTCTTC. The chain carries TRBV6-7 and TRBJ2-1; 9 nucleotides agree with TRBD1. TRBV6-7 is given ORF status, its function remaining uncertain. The CDR3 consists of 18 residues. V shed 0 bases and J 1 base; nucleotides not matched to a gene: 7.

This clonotype showed up many times. The chain recombines TRBV7-2 with TRBJ2-2; D not certain. The germline V gene has CDR1 SGHTA and CDR2 FQGNSA. The CDR3 runs 13 residues. Trimming cost V 1 base and J 8 bases, with 8 bases left between them. CDR3 in amino acids: CASSLGSVGELFF. The DNA of the CDR3 is TGTGCCAGCAGCTTAGGGAGTGTGGGGGAGCTGTTTTTT.

This clonotype has only a few counts. The chain is built from TRBV25-1 and TRBJ2-4; TRBD1 or TRBD2 may be the D gene (5 bases each). Trimming took off 4 bases at V and 8 bases at J, with 9 bases between the two ends. Looked up from germline, CDR1 is MGHDK and CDR2 is SYGVNS. The CDR3 totals 12 residues. CDR3 sequence (DNA): TGTGCCAGCAGTGGGCAGGGAGACATTCAGTACTTC. Translation: CASSGQGDIQYF.

CDR3 in amino acids: CSVVSSGSFYEQYF. As DNA, the CDR3 is TGCAGCGTTGTTTCTAGCGGGAGTTTCTACGAGCAGTACTTC. The J gene is TRBJ2-7, the V gene TRBV29-1; 10 bases map to TRBD2. Germline-derived CDR1 and CDR2 are SQVTM and ANQGSEA. This CDR3 is built from 14 residues. With V trimmed by 4 bases and J by 3 bases, 6 bases remained unmatched.

V usage is TRBV10-1 and J usage is TRBJ1-6, with D perhaps matching TRBD1 (5 bases). The CDR3 sequence is 14 residues long. The V end lost 4 bases, the J end lost 7 bases, and 11 bases lay between the germline ends. The germline V gene has CDR1 WNHNN and CDR2 SYGVQD (reference sequence). This CDR3 is CASSADTGNSPLHF. The CDR3 DNA reads as TGCGCCAGCAGTGCGGACACTGGGAATTCACCCCTCCACTTT.

The sample holds a few counts of this clonotype. The chain is built from TRBV20-1 and TRBJ2-3; TRBD1 matches at 7 bases. Germline V gene sequence: CDR1 DFQATT, CDR2 SNEGSKA (reference sequence). The CDR3 has 14 amino acids. J gave up 4 bases and V 3 bases, and 7 bases lay outside the gene matches. CDR3 in amino acids: CSASKTGRPDTQYF. In DNA form, the CDR3 reads TGCAGTGCTAGTAAGACAGGGCGGCCAGATACGCAGTATTTT.

The rearrangement joins TRBV6-5 to TRBJ2-1; no firm D call. From germline, CDR1 is MNHEY and CDR2 SVGAGI. This CDR3 contains 16 residues. V was pared by 2 bases and J by 4 bases, with 15 bases between. The CDR3 DNA sequence: TGTGCCAGCAGTTACGCTTCGGCGGTCCAATACAATGAGCAGTTCTTC. Its translation: CASSYASAVQYNEQFF.

This clonotype turned up a few times. The rearrangement uses TRBV9 and TRBJ2-2; the D gene is possibly TRBD1 (6 bases). From germline, CDR1 is SGDLS and CDR2 YYNGEE. The CDR3 length is 16 residues. Trimming removed 3 bases from V and 2 bases from J, with 14 bases in between. The CDR3 nucleotides read TGTGCCAGCAGCGGAACAGGGAAGCTTAACACCGGGGAGCTGTTTTTT. This gives the protein CASSGTGKLNTGELFF. The whole variable domain, filled in from reference TRBV9 and TRBJ2-2, reads DSGVTQTPKHLITATGQRVTLRCSPRSGDLSVYWYQQSLDQGLQFLIQYYNGEERAKGNILERFSAQQFPDLHSELNLSSLELGDSALYFCASSGTGKLNTGELFFGEGSRLTVL.

The CDR3 is CASSLDLGQHYEQYF. CDR3 DNA sequence: TGTGCCAGCAGCTTAGATCTCGGACAACACTACGAGCAGTACTTC. The chain has TRBV7-9 and TRBJ2-7, with a possible D match to TRBD1 (5 bases). Germline values: CDR1 SEHNR, CDR2 FQNEAQ (reference sequence). V shed 1 base and J shed 3 bases, with 13 bases lying between them. CDR3 size: 15 residues.

On this clonotype: This may come from a read error, since a much larger clone is one base off. This chain joins TRBV6-6 and TRBJ2-2; either TRBD1 or TRBD2 may fit D (5 bases each). CDR1 and CDR2 from the germline V gene are MNHNY and SVGAGI (reference sequence). The CDR3 is 13 amino acids. V was pared by 8 bases and J by 0 bases, with 7 bases between. CDR3 residues: CASGGPNTGELFF. The CDR3 DNA is TGTGCCAGCGGGGGACCGAACACCGGGGAGCTGTTTTTT.

The rearrangement uses TRBV7-9 and TRBJ2-1, with D perhaps being TRBD1 or TRBD2 (5 bases each). V was clipped by 5 bases and J by 2 bases, with 10 bases between them. Germline CDR1 SEHNR, CDR2 FQNEAQ (reference sequence). This CDR3 is built from 14 residues. DNA of the CDR3: TGTGCCAGCAGCACCTCGGGGCCCTACAATGAGCAGTTCTTC. Amino acids: CASSTSGPYNEQFF.

The rearrangement uses TRBV5-1 and TRBJ2-7, with 10 bases identical to TRBD1. Germline V CDR1 and CDR2: SGHRS, YFSETQ. The trim removed 0 bases at V and 5 bases at J, leaving 5 bases unmatched. The CDR3 is made up of 15 amino acids. Here the CDR3 reads CASSLAGTGANEQYF. DNA for the CDR3: TGCGCCAGCAGCTTGGCCGGGACAGGGGCCAACGAGCAGTACTTC.

This chain connects TRBV5-1 to TRBJ2-3, with TRBD1 matching 9 bases. The CDR3 length is 16 residues. Germline-derived CDR1 and CDR2 are SGHRS and YFSETQ. The junction had 6 bases not matched to a gene; V was cut back by 0 bases and J by 4 bases. The CDR3 DNA sequence: TGCGCCAGCAGCTTGGCCCTGGGACAGGGCGCAGATACGCAGTATTTT. Translating it yields CASSLALGQGADTQYF. The full variable domain, with the rest looked up from reference TRBV5-1 and TRBJ2-3, is KAGVTQTPRYLIKTRGQQVTLSCSPISGHRSVSWYQQTPGQGLQFLFEYFSETQRNKGNFPGRFSGRQFSNSRSEMNVSTLELGDSALYLCASSLALGQGADTQYFGPGTRLTVL.

This clonotype showed up just a few times. The chain employs TRBV28 and TRBJ2-7, with 10 bases matching TRBD2. The V segment lost 9 bases and the J segment 5 bases; nucleotides outside the gene matches: 7. The CDR3 is made up of 13 amino acids. CDR1 MDHEN and CDR2 SYDVKM come from the germline V gene. The CDR3 DNA reads TGTGCCAGTTGGACTAGCGGAATGAACGAGCAGTACTTC. This sequence encodes CASWTSGMNEQYF.